These 22 T cell receptor beta chains share one sample of origin, sequenced in a study of T cell therapy after organ transplantation. TCRdb keeps only in-frame clones here, not all; method: immunoSEQ multiplex PCR. This sample has roughly 6,200 clones, with about three quarters found just once. Time point: 4-8 weeks after completion of therapy. These TCRs' antigens remain unknown. This material consisted of CD8+ T cells from blood, taken after autologous CMV-specific T cell therapy. The receptor set was obtained from a human patient who had received a solid organ transplant and had CMV disease. The graft donor may be the source of some T cells.

This clone was detected only a few times. V gene TRBV9 combines with J gene TRBJ2-7; 7 bases fit TRBD1. The CDR3 covers 16 residues. Germline CDR1 SGDLS, CDR2 YYNGEE. V lost 0 bases to trimming and J lost 1 base; unmatched junction nucleotides: 7. In DNA form, the CDR3 reads TGTGCCAGCAGCGTAGAGTGGGACAGCGAGTCCTACGAGCAGTACTTC. This gives the protein CASSVEWDSESYEQYF.

Of note for this clone: An end of the junction does not agree with germline; a read error may underlie this. This chain connects TRBV5-4 to TRBJ2-3, with 12 nucleotides matching TRBD2. Germline CDR1 is SGHNT and CDR2 is YYREEE (reference sequence). The CDR3 loop spans 18 amino acids. CDR3 protein: CASSQGWTSGTSTDTQYF. CDR3 nucleotides: TGCGCCAGCAGCCAAGGTTGGACTAGCGGGACTAGCACAGATACGCAGTATTTT. The variable domain in full, completed from reference TRBV5-4 and TRBJ2-3, reads ETGVTQSPTHLIKTRGQQVTLRCSSQSGHNTVSWYQQALGQGPQFIFQYYREEENGRGNFPPRFSGLQFPNYSSELNVNALELDDSALYLCASSQGWTSGTSTDTQYFGPGTRLTVL.

The chain combines TRBV7-9 with TRBJ2-3; D is ambiguous. Per germline, CDR1 SEHNR and CDR2 FQNEAQ (reference sequence). Trimming left V 2 bases short and J 4 bases short, with 10 bases between. The CDR3 sequence is 14 residues long. For the CDR3, the DNA is TGTGCCAGCAGCTTAACCGATAACGCAGATACGCAGTATTTT. Its translation is CASSLTDNADTQYF. Looking up the rest from reference TRBV7-9 and TRBJ2-3 gives the full variable domain: DTGVSQNPRHKITKRGQNVTFRCDPISEHNRLYWYRQTLGQGPEFLTYFQNEAQLEKSRLLSDRFSAERPKGSFSTLEIQRTEQGDSAMYLCASSLTDNADTQYFGPGTRLTVL.

On this clone itself: Other DNA sequences from this sample encode an identical CDR3 as well. The gene calls are TRBV6-5 and TRBJ2-5; D is unclear. CDR1 and CDR2 from the germline V gene are MNHEY and SVGAGI. CDR3 length: 11 residues. V dropped 3 bases and J dropped 4 bases, with 3 bases sitting between them. CDR3 in DNA: TGTGCCAGCAGTTATCCAGAGACCCAGTACTTC. Its protein is CASSYPETQYF.

The chain is built from TRBV29-1 and TRBJ1-2; D not resolved. The CDR3 loop spans 12 amino acids. CDR1 and CDR2 from the germline V gene are SQVTM and ANQGSEA. Trimming removed 2 bases at V and 0 bases at J, with 4 bases between. CDR3 sequence: CSVETPNYGYTF. The DNA for the CDR3 is TGCAGCGTTGAAACCCCTAACTATGGCTACACCTTC. The whole variable domain, filled in from reference TRBV29-1 and TRBJ1-2, reads SAVISQKPSRDICQRGTSLTIQCQVDSQVTMMFWYRQQPGQSLTLIATANQGSEATYESGFVIDKFPISRPNLTFSTLTVSNMSPEDSSIYLCSVETPNYGYTFGSGTRLTVV.

The chain uses TRBV7-9 and TRBJ1-2; TRBD1 matches 11 bases. The CDR3 has 14 residues. The J segment lost 6 bases and the V segment lost 3 bases, leaving 3 bases of the junction unmatched. CDR1 and CDR2 from the germline V gene are SEHNR and FQNEAQ (reference sequence). CDR3 nucleotides: TGTGCCAGCAGCTTGGACAGGGGGCTCGATGGCTACACCTTC. Protein product: CASSLDRGLDGYTF.

With respect to this clone: One end of the junction does not line up with germline, which may come from a read error. This chain connects TRBV6-1 to TRBJ2-1; D perhaps matches TRBD1 (6 bases). This CDR3 comprises 13 residues. The V gene's germline CDR1 is MNHNS and CDR2 SASEGT. In DNA form, the CDR3 reads TGTGCCAGCATCGGACAGTACTACCATGAGCAGTTCTTC. Translation gives CASIGQYYHEQFF.

The chain joins TRBV2 to TRBJ2-5, with 11 bases identical to TRBD2. This CDR3 comprises 18 residues. Germline values: CDR1 SNHLY, CDR2 FYNNEI. V gave up 4 bases and J gave up 4 bases; unmatched junction bases: 14. The CDR3 DNA follows: TGTGCCAGCAGTGTTGTAGCGGGAGGGCCCCTCTATAGAGAGACCCAGTACTTC. Protein product: CASSVVAGGPLYRETQYF.

In its sample, this clone was seen a few times. The rearrangement uses TRBV5-6 and TRBJ1-3; no definite D call. Trimming left V 1 base short and J 2 bases short, with 4 bases between. Germline values: CDR1 SGHDT, CDR2 YYEEEE. This CDR3 has 13 amino acids. The chain's CDR3 is CASSLTAGNTIYF. As DNA, the CDR3 is TGTGCCAGCAGCTTGACAGCTGGAAACACCATATATTTT.

The chain combines TRBV9 with TRBJ2-2; D remains ambiguous. V was pared by 4 bases and J by 5 bases, with 21 bases between. Per the germline V gene, CDR1 is SGDLS and CDR2 is YYNGEE. The CDR3 covers 17 residues. CDR3 loop: CASSKFDGVGFTGELFF. As DNA, the CDR3 is TGTGCCAGCAGCAAGTTCGACGGAGTTGGGTTTACCGGGGAGCTGTTTTTT.

Within the sample, this clone is medium-sized (0.01 to 0.1%). The V call is TRBV11-3, the J call TRBJ2-1; 9 positions agree with TRBD2. The CDR3 covers 14 residues. CDR1 and CDR2 (germline): SGHNT, YENEEA. V shed 0 bases and J 10 bases; nucleotides not matched to a gene: 4. The CDR3 protein is CASSLELAGQEQFF. DNA for the CDR3: TGTGCCAGCAGCTTAGAACTAGCGGGTCAAGAGCAGTTCTTC. Full variable domain (missing parts from reference TRBV11-3 and TRBJ2-1): EAGVVQSPRYKIIEKKQPVAFWCNPISGHNTLYWYLQNLGQGPELLIRYENEEAVDDSQLPKDRFSAERLKGVDSTLKIQPAELGDSAVYLCASSLELAGQEQFFGPGTRLTVL.

The chain joins TRBV27 to TRBJ2-7; D is possibly TRBD2 (6 bases). CDR3 size: 15 residues. V gave up 0 bases and J gave up 0 bases, with 9 bases separating them. The germline CDR1 and CDR2 sequences are MNHEY and SMNVEV (reference sequence). CDR3 nucleotide sequence: TGTGCCAGCAGTTTATCGGGGGAGGCCTCCTACGAGCAGTACTTC. Amino acids: CASSLSGEASYEQYF.

The chain couples TRBV5-1 to TRBJ1-1; 7 bases are shared with TRBD1. CDR1 is SGHRS, CDR2 YFSETQ, per germline. With V trimmed by 4 bases and J by 3 bases, 9 bases remained unmatched. The CDR3 has 15 amino acids. The CDR3 protein is CASSPGRQGDTEAFF. The CDR3 nucleotides are TGCGCCAGCAGCCCCGGGCGGCAGGGGGACACTGAAGCTTTCTTT.

This clone is deemed large. V and J are TRBV28 and TRBJ2-2; 7 nucleotides line up with TRBD1. The CDR3 length is 15 residues. The trim removed 5 bases at V and 10 bases at J, leaving 13 bases unmatched. CDR1 is MDHEN and CDR2 is SYDVKM in the germline V gene. The CDR3 region is CASSQGLNRGEELFF. In DNA, the CDR3 is TGTGCCAGCAGTCAAGGCCTAAACAGGGGTGAGGAGCTGTTTTTT.

For this clone: Distinct nucleotide sequences in the sample also encode this CDR3. The V gene is TRBV27, the J gene TRBJ1-1; 7 bases fit TRBD1. Looked up from germline, CDR1 is MNHEY and CDR2 is SMNVEV (reference sequence). V trimming: 6 bases; J trimming: 5 bases; junction bases outside the gene matches: 3. The length of the CDR3 is 12 residues. CDR3 sequence (DNA): TGTGCCAGCAGGCAGGGGGGGACTGAAGCTTTCTTT. Translation gives CASRQGGTEAFF.

The rearrangement joins TRBV6-6 to TRBJ1-5; D uncertain. The germline gives CDR1 MNHNY, CDR2 SVGAGI (reference sequence). The CDR3 totals 13 residues. V was clipped by 4 bases and J by 0 bases, with 4 bases between them. CDR3: CASSSASNQPQHF. DNA of the CDR3: TGTGCCAGCAGTTCAGCTAGCAATCAGCCCCAGCATTTT.

The chain has TRBV5-1 and TRBJ2-3; D perhaps matches TRBD2 (6 bases). The V and J ends lost 4 bases and 1 base respectively, with 16 bases between them. Germline loops: CDR1 SGHRS, CDR2 YFSETQ. This CDR3 is built from 16 residues. The CDR3 nucleotides are TGCGCCAGCAGCCCACGGGACGGAGGGGGCACAGATACGCAGTATTTT. Translated, it gives CASSPRDGGGTDTQYF.

The chain joins TRBV27 to TRBJ1-2; D ambiguous. Trimming shortened V by 3 bases and J by 4 bases, and 9 bases separated the two germline ends. The germline gives CDR1 MNHEY, CDR2 SMNVEV (reference sequence). This CDR3 contains 13 residues. CDR3 loop: CASSFSTSYGYTF. For the CDR3, the DNA is TGTGCCAGCAGTTTCTCTACATCCTATGGCTACACCTTC.

V gene TRBV4-3 combines with J gene TRBJ2-7; either TRBD1 or TRBD2 may fit D (5 bases each). V dropped 4 bases and J dropped 1 base, with 11 bases sitting between them. From germline, CDR1 is LGHNA and CDR2 YSLEER. The CDR3 spans 14 residues. This CDR3 is CASSLGTVSYEQYF. The CDR3 DNA sequence: TGCGCCAGCAGCCTGGGGACGGTTTCCTACGAGCAGTACTTC.

V usage is TRBV4-1 and J usage is TRBJ2-5; 10 bases agree with TRBD2. This CDR3 contains 17 residues. CDR1 and CDR2 (germline): MGHRA, YSYEKL. V was clipped by 2 bases and J by 5 bases; unmatched bases: 11. The CDR3 here is CASSQRTLAGGGETQYF. In nucleotides, the CDR3 is TGCGCCAGCAGCCAAAGGACCTTAGCGGGAGGAGGCGAGACCCAGTACTTC.

This rearrangement joins TRBV2 to TRBJ2-2; TRBD2 is a possible D gene (6 bases). Looked up from germline, CDR1 is SNHLY and CDR2 is FYNNEI. V lost 0 bases and J lost 9, with 17 bases in between. The CDR3 runs 16 residues. CDR3 amino acids: CASSEAQFSSDRELFF. The CDR3 region has the DNA TGTGCCAGCAGTGAAGCCCAATTCTCTAGCGACAGGGAGCTGTTTTTT.

The J gene is TRBJ2-1, the V gene TRBV5-1; 7 bases match TRBD1. This CDR3 is built from 14 residues. V lost 0 bases and J lost 8; bases outside the gene matches: 5. Germline V gene lookup returns CDR1 SGHRS and CDR2 YFSETQ. CDR3 residues: CASSLAQGEDEQFF. The CDR3, as DNA: TGCGCCAGCAGCTTGGCTCAGGGGGAAGATGAGCAGTTCTTC.